Below, one T cell receptor (beta chain) is given with its context. The data derive from a study of cytomegalovirus exposure and HLA in healthy donors. The PCR used 60 Vbeta and 13 Jbeta primers. Data came from immunoSEQ multiplex PCR; TCRdb stores just in-frame clones and leaves some out. Of about 150,000 clones listed, about 70% are singletons. The germline CDR1 and CDR2 sequences are SGHTA and FQGNSA. V lost 0 bases to trimming and J lost 9 bases, with 12 bases between them. There are 14 residues in the CDR3. The specimen was PBMCs. This chain connects TRBV7-2 to TRBJ1-5, with D maybe TRBD1 (5 bases). The clonotype originates from a man aged 40-49 years in good health and CMV-seronegative. The CDR3 region is CASSLANRGWPQHF. The CDR3 bases are TGTGCCAGCAGCTTAGCCAACCGGGGGTGGCCCCAGCATTTT.